These 4 T cell receptor beta chains were all obtained from the same sample, sequenced in a study of Graves' ophthalmopathy and Graves' hyperthyroidism. RNA transcripts were the source from which TCR beta CDR3 regions were amplified. First-round RT-PCR relied on HTBI primers, and a second-round multiplex PCR came next. In TCRdb, the multiplex PCR reads were re-called with MiXCR into one record per CDR3 protein. This sample has more than 1,000,000 distinct CDR3 sequences; about two fifths occur once, and the top ten carry more than 9.5%. Sequences were obtained from peripheral blood or thyroid tissue (not recorded which). The receptors stem from an adult man with Graves' hyperthyroidism.

There are many counts of this clonotype. V usage is TRBV29-1 and J usage is TRBJ2-5; 8 bases are shared with TRBD1. V lost 4 bases and J lost 5; bases outside the gene matches: 15. CDR1 SQVTM and CDR2 ANQGSEA come from the germline V gene. The CDR3 has 16 amino acids. CDR3: CSVAPPGGAQVETQYF. The CDR3 bases are TGCAGCGTTGCCCCCCCAGGGGGCGCCCAGGTGGAGACCCAGTACTTC.

There are many counts of this clonotype. The chain has TRBV20-1 and TRBJ1-5; D gene unclear. From germline, CDR1 is DFQATT and CDR2 SNEGSKA (reference sequence). The CDR3 loop spans 14 amino acids. V was pared by 2 bases and J by 9 bases, with 17 bases between. For the CDR3, the DNA is TGCAGTGCTAGAACCACTGGGGTTTTTGTGCCCCAGCATTTT. This encodes CSARTTGVFVPQHF.

This clonotype was seen more than once but under ten times. At one boundary the junction diverges from the germline segment, which might be a read error. This chain uses TRBV7-9 with TRBJ2-6, with a tentative D call TRBD2 (6 bases). Germline assignment: CDR1 SEHNR and CDR2 FQNEAQ (reference sequence). This CDR3 is built from 18 residues. CDR3 in amino acids: CASSQHAPTSSGANVPTF. DNA for the CDR3: TGCGCCAGCAGCCAACACGCACCTACTAGCTCTGGGGCCAACGTCCCGACTTTC. Full variable domain (rest looked up from reference TRBV7-9 and TRBJ2-6): DTGVSQNPRHKITKRGQNVTFRCDPISEHNRLYWYRQTLGQGPEFLTYFQNEAQLEKSRLLSDRFSAERPKGSFSTLEIQRTEQGDSAMYLCASSQHAPTSSGANVPTFGAGSRLTVL.

Comments on this clonotype: A much larger clone is a single base away; this may be a read error. The chain has TRBV29-1 and TRBJ2-7; a possible D gene is TRBD1 (6 bases). V was trimmed by 4 bases and J by 5 bases, leaving 15 bases between them. This CDR3 comprises 13 residues. Germline CDR1 SQVTM, CDR2 ANQGSEA. The CDR3 region has the DNA TGCAGCGTTGCGTACAGGGTTTTGGACGAGCAGTACTTC. This gives the protein CSVAYRVLDEQYF.